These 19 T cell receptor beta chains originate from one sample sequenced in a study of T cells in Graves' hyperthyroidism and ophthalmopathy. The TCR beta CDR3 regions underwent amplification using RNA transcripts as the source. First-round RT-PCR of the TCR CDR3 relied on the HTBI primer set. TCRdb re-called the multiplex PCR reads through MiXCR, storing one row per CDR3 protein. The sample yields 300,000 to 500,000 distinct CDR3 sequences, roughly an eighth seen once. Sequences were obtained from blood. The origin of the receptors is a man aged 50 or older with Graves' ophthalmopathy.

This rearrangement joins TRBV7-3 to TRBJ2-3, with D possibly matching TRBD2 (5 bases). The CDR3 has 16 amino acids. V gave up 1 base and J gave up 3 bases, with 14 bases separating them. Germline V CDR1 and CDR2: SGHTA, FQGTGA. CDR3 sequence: CASSLMGGSGTDTQYF. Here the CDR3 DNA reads TGTGCCAGCAGCTTAATGGGTGGGAGTGGTACAGATACGCAGTATTTT.

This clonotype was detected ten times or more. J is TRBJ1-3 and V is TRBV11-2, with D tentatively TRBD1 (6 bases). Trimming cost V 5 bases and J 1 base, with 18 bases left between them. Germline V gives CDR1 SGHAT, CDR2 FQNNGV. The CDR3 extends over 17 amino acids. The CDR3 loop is CASSGGGGHSSGNTIYF. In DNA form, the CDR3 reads TGTGCCAGCAGCGGGGGTGGGGGGCACTCGTCTGGAAACACCATATATTTT.

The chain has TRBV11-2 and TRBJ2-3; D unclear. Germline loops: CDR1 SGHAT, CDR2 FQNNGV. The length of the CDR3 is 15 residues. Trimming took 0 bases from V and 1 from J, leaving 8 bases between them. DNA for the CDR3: TGTGCCAGCAGCTTAGATTCGGCGGGCACAGATACGCAGTATTTT. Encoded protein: CASSLDSAGTDTQYF. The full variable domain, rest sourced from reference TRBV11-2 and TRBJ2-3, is EAGVAQSPRYKIIEKRQSVAFWCNPISGHATLYWYQQILGQGPKLLIQFQNNGVVDDSQLPKDRFSAERLKGVDSTLKIQPAKLEDSAVYLCASSLDSAGTDTQYFGPGTRLTVL.

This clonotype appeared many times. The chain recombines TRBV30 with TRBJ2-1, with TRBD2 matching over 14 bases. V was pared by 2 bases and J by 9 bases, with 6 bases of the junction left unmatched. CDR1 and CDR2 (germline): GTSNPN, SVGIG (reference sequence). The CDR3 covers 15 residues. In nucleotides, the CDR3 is TGTGCCTGGAGTAAGGGACTAGCGGGAGCTGGTGAGCAGTTCTTC. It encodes CAWSKGLAGAGEQFF. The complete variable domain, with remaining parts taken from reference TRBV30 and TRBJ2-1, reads SQTIHQWPATLVQPVGSPLSLECTVEGTSNPNLYWYRQAAGRGLQLLFYSVGIGQISSEVPQNLSASRPQDRQFILSSKKLLLSDSGFYLCAWSKGLAGAGEQFFGPGTRLTVL.

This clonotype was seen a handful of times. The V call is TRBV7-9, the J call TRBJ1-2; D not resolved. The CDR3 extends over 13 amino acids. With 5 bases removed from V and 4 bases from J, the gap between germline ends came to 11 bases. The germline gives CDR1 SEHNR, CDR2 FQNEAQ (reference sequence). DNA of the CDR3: TGTGCCAGCAGCCCGGGCCCTCCCTATGGCTACACCTTC. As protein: CASSPGPPYGYTF.

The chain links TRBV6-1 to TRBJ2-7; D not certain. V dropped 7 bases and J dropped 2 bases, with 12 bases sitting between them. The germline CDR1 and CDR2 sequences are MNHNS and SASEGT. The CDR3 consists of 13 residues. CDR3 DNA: TGTGCCAGCAATGGAGCGAATCCCTACGAGCAGTACTTC. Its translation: CASNGANPYEQYF.

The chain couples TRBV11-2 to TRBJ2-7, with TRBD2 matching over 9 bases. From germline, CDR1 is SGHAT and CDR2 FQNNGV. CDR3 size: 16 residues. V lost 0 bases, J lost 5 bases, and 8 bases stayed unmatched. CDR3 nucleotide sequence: TGTGCCAGCAGCTTAGATTCCGCGGGAGGGCGGAACGAGCAGTACTTC. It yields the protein CASSLDSAGGRNEQYF.

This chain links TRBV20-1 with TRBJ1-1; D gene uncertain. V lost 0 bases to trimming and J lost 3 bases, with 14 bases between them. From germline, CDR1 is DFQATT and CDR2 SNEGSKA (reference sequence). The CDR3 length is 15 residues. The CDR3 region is CSARDSLGVYTEAFF. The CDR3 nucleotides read TGCAGTGCTAGAGACTCGCTCGGAGTTTACACTGAAGCTTTCTTT.

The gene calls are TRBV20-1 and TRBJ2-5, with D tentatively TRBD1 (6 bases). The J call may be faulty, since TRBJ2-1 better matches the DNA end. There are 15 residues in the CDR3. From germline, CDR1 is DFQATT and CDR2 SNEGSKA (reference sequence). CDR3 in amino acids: CSARERQAAQETQFF. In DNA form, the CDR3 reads TGCAGTGCTAGAGAGCGACAGGCTGCACAAGAGACCCAGTTCTTC.

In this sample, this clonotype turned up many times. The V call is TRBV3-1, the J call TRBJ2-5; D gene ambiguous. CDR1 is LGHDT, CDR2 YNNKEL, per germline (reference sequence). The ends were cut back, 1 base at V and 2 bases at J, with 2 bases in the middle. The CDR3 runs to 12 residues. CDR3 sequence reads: CASSQAQETQYF. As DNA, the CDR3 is TGTGCCAGCAGCCAAGCTCAAGAGACCCAGTACTTC.

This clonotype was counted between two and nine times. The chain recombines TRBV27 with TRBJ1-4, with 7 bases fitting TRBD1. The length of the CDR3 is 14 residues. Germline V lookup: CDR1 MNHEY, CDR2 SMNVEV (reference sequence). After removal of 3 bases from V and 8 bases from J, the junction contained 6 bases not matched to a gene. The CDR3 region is CASSFQGVGEKLFF. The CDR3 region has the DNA TGTGCCAGCAGTTTCCAGGGGGTCGGGGAAAAACTGTTTTTT.

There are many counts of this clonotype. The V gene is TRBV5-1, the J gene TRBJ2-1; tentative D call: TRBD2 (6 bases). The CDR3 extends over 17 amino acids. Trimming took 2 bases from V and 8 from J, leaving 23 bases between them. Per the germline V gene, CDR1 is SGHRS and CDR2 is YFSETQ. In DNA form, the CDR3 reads TGCGCCAGCAGCTTAACTTTTAGCGGAAGAGGAGATTATGAGCAGTTCTTC. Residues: CASSLTFSGRGDYEQFF.

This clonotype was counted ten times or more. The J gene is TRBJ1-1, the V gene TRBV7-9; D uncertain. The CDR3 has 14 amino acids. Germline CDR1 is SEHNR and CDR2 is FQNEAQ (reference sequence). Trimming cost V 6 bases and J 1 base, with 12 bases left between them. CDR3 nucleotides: TGTGCCAGCAGTGATAAGGCGAGGAACACTGAAGCTTTCTTT. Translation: CASSDKARNTEAFF. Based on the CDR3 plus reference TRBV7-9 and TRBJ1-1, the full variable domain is DTGVSQNPRHKITKRGQNVTFRCDPISEHNRLYWYRQTLGQGPEFLTYFQNEAQLEKSRLLSDRFSAERPKGSFSTLEIQRTEQGDSAMYLCASSDKARNTEAFFGQGTRLTVV.

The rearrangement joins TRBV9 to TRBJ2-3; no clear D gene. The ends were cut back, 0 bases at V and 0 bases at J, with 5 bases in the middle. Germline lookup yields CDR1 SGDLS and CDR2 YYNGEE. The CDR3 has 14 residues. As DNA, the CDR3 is TGTGCCAGCAGCGTAGCAAGTAGCACAGATACGCAGTATTTT. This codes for CASSVASSTDTQYF.

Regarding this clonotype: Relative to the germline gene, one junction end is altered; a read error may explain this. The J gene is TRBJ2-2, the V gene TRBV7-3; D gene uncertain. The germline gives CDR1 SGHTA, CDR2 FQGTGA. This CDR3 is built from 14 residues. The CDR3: CASSLVTTSGELFF. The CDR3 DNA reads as TGTGCTAGCAGCTTAGTGACGACCTCCGGGGAGCTGTTTTTT.

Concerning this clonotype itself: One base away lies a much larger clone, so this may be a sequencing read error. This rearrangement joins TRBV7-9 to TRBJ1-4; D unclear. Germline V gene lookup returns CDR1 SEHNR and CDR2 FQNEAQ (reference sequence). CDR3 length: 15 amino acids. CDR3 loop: CASSLGGSPNERLFF. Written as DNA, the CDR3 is TGTGCCAGCAGCTTGGGAGGAAGTCCTAATGAAAGACTGTTTTTT. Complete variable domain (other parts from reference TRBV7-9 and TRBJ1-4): DTGVSQNPRHKITKRGQNVTFRCDPISEHNRLYWYRQTLGQGPEFLTYFQNEAQLEKSRLLSDRFSAERPKGSFSTLEIQRTEQGDSAMYLCASSLGGSPNERLFFGSGTQLSVL.

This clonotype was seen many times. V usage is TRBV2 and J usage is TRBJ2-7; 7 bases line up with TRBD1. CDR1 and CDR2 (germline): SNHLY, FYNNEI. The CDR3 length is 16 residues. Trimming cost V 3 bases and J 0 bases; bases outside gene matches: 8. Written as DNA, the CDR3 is TGTGCCAGCAGTGATCCGGGACAGCAGTTCTCCTACGAGCAGTACTTC. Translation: CASSDPGQQFSYEQYF. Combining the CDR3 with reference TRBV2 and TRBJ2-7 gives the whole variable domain EPEVTQTPSHQVTQMGQEVILRCVPISNHLYFYWYRQILGQKVEFLVSFYNNEISEKSEIFDDQFSVERPDGSNFTLKIRSTKLEDSAMYFCASSDPGQQFSYEQYFGPGTRLTVT.

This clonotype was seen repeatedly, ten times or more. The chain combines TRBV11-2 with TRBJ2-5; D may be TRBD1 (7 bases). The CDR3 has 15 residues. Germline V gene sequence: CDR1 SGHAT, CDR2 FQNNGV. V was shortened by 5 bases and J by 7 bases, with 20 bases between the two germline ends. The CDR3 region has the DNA TGTGCCAGCAGCGAGGCCCCGACAGGGCGGGGGACCCAGTACTTC. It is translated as CASSEAPTGRGTQYF.

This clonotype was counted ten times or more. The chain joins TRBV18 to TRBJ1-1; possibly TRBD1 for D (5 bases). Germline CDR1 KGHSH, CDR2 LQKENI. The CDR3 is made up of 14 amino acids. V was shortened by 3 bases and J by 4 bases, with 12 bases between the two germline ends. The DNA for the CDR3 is TGTGCCAGCTCACCGATCAGGGTTTTCACTGAAGCTTTCTTT. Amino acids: CASSPIRVFTEAFF.